This T cell receptor (beta chain) was captured in a study of CDR3 diversity in severe acne (dated by TCRdb to the late 2010s). In its sample, this clonotype was seen once. Its antigen remains undetermined. Base-call qualities are not available, and no considerably larger clone is one nucleotide away. A single read constitutes weak evidence. The library was produced with PCR. Sequencing used an Illumina HiSeq 2000. TCRdb passed the public sequencing reads through fastp at Q25 and MiXCR, retaining productive beta sequences. Identical CDR3 proteins give one entry, which carries the most common genes and DNA. Here the sample has about 84,000 distinct CDR3 sequences; around 49% occur a single time. Approximately 15% of the sample is held by the ten biggest clonotypes. The junction carries 6 bases between V and J, which are trimmed by 3 bases and 10 bases respectively. There are 11 amino acids in the CDR3, from cysteine to phenylalanine inclusive. Left in the record is the CDR3 DNA by itself, 33 bases read in frame from the first base. The germline V gene (reference sequence) provides CDR1 LNHDA and CDR2 SQIVND.

Rearrangement joined TRBV19 to TRBJ2-2; no D gene call is confident. Sequences were obtained from blood. This receptor was taken from a male donor in good health, without acne. The CDR3 amino acid sequence is: CASSMVSELFF. The nucleotide sequence is TGTGCCAGTAGTATGGTGTCGGAGCTGTTTTTT. With all but the CDR3 taken from the reference TRBV19 and TRBJ2-2 genes, the full variable domain is: DGGITQSPKYLFRKEGQNVTLSCEQNLNHDAMYWYRQDPGQGLRLIYYSQIVNDFQKGDIAEGYSVSREKKESFPLTVTSAQKNPTAFYLCASSMVSELFFGEGSRLTVL.